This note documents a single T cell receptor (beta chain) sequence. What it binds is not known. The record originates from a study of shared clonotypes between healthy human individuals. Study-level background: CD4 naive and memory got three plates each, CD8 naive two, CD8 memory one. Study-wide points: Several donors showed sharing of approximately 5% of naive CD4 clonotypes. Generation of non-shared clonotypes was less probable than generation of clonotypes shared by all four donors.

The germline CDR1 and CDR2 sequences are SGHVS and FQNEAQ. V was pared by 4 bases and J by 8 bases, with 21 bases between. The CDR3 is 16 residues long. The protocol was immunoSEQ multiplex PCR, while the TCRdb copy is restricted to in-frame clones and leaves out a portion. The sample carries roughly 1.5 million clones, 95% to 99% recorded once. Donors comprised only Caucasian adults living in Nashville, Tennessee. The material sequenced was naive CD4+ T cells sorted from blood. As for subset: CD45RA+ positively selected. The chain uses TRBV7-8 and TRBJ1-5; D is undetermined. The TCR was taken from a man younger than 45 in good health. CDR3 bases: TGTGCCAGCAGCTCAAGTAGTCGTGTAACAATCAAGCCCCAGCATTTT. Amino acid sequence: CASSSSSRVTIKPQHF.